These 9 T cell receptor beta chains share one sample of origin, sequenced in a study of Ad26.COV2.S vaccination and SARS-CoV-2 variants. Treatment of the sample: about 20 received Ad26.COV2.S at low or high dose, single or two shots; a few received placebo; per-sample allocation not given. Samples analyzed were those drawn on day 63 after the first vaccine or placebo injection. TCRdb keeps only in-frame clones here, not all; method: immunoSEQ multiplex PCR. The sample carries about 460,000 clones, roughly 87% recorded once. This material consisted of peripheral blood, taken in a trial of Ad26.COV2.S vaccine versus placebo. These TCRs come from a person between 18 and 59 years old who received the Ad26.COV2.S COVID-19 vaccine or a placebo.

The chain recombines TRBV6-6 with TRBJ1-2; TRBD1 aligns across 8 bases. From germline, CDR1 is MNHNY and CDR2 SVGAGI (reference sequence). This CDR3 has 15 residues. V was pared by 5 bases and J by 0 bases, with 5 bases of the junction left unmatched. For the CDR3, the DNA is TGTGCCAGCAGTAAACAGGGGGATTCTAACTATGGCTACACCTTC. Translating it yields CASSKQGDSNYGYTF.

The V call is TRBV6-6, the J call TRBJ2-1, with no clear D. The CDR3 totals 12 residues. The germline V gene has CDR1 MNHNY and CDR2 SVGAGI (reference sequence). V was trimmed by 8 bases and J by 0 bases, leaving 5 bases between them. CDR3 nucleotide sequence: TGTGCCAGCTGTTTCTCCTACAATGAGCAGTTCTTC. It encodes CASCFSYNEQFF.

This chain uses TRBV29-1 with TRBJ1-5; D not certain. Germline CDR1 reads SQVTM; CDR2 reads ANQGSEA. The CDR3 contains 12 residues. The CDR3 DNA follows: TGCAGTGGCATAGTGGGGAATCAGCCCCAGCATTTT. It translates to CSGIVGNQPQHF.

This chain uses TRBV7-8 with TRBJ2-7, with TRBD1 matching over 11 bases. Germline V lookup: CDR1 SGHVS, CDR2 FQNEAQ. V shed 3 bases and J 3 bases; nucleotides not matched to a gene: 4. The CDR3 contains 15 residues. The CDR3 reads CASSFRDRGYYEQYF. The CDR3 DNA is TGTGCCAGCAGCTTCCGGGACAGGGGGTACTACGAGCAGTACTTC.

The DNA of the CDR3 is TGCGCCAGAACGTCCAGGGGTAGCAACGAGCAGTACTTC. This encodes CARTSRGSNEQYF. V is TRBV10-1 and J is TRBJ2-7, with D possibly being TRBD1 (6 bases). Between the trimmed V and J ends, which lost 9 bases and 5 bases, there was a span of 17 bases. The CDR3 totals 13 residues. In germline, CDR1 is WNHNN, CDR2 SYGVQD (reference sequence).

This rearrangement joins TRBV10-1 to TRBJ2-4; D may be TRBD2 (5 bases). The V gene lost 2 bases and the J gene lost 0 bases, with 8 bases spanning the gap. This CDR3 is built from 15 residues. In germline, CDR1 is WNHNN, CDR2 SYGVQD (reference sequence). The chain's CDR3 is CASSEVRGAKNIQYF. CDR3 sequence (DNA): TGCGCCAGCAGTGAGGTCCGGGGAGCCAAAAACATTCAGTACTTC.

The V call is TRBV28, the J call TRBJ1-6, with no clear D. CDR3 size: 15 residues. With 3 bases removed from V and 10 bases from J, the gap between germline ends came to 16 bases. Germline CDR1 is MDHEN and CDR2 is SYDVKM. CDR3 residues: CASSFGQVLRSPLHF. The CDR3 nucleotides read TGTGCCAGCAGTTTCGGGCAGGTACTTCGGTCACCCCTCCACTTT. Full variable domain (missing parts from reference TRBV28 and TRBJ1-6): DVKVTQSSRYLVKRTGEKVFLECVQDMDHENMFWYRQDPGLGLRLIYFSYDVKMKEKGDIPEGYSVSREKKERFSLILESASTNQTSMYLCASSFGQVLRSPLHFGNGTRLTVT.

The rearrangement uses TRBV7-9 and TRBJ1-3; 7 bases match TRBD1. The CDR3 covers 16 residues. The V and J ends lost 1 base and 5 bases, in that order; junction bases with no gene match: 8. The germline V gene encodes CDR1 SEHNR and CDR2 FQNEAQ (reference sequence). In nucleotides, the CDR3 is TGTGCCAGCAGCTTAGAGGGGGCTCCAAGAAGAAACACCATATATTTT. Its translation is CASSLEGAPRRNTIYF.

The chain combines TRBV18 with TRBJ2-3; D is ambiguous. The germline V and J ends were trimmed by 3 bases and 1 base, with 11 bases remaining between them. CDR3 length: 15 amino acids. Germline V gives CDR1 KGHSH, CDR2 LQKENI. The CDR3 reads CASSPGNSRTDTQYF. CDR3 coding DNA: TGTGCCAGCTCACCGGGGAACAGTCGCACAGATACGCAGTATTTT.